This T cell receptor (beta chain) was sequenced during a study of blood T cells in healthy people across ages. As for the study in general: When template switching was applied, about one barcoded beta molecule was captured per two T cells.

The CDR3 spans 12 residues. The germline V gene has CDR1 DFQATT and CDR2 SNEGSKA (reference sequence). Study-level findings and limits: Possibly, changes in expanded clonotypes were confounded because donor CMV status was unknown.

Alongside a J-beta primer mix, a sample-barcoded 5' primer served in a second PCR lasting about 7 to 12 cycles. In TCRdb, the 5' RACE reads were re-called with MiXCR into one record per CDR3 protein. The sample comprises approximately 800,000 distinct CDR3 sequences, around 68% of which are singletons, and roughly a quarter rests with the top ten. Comments on this clonotype: Its antigen is still unknown.

Sequenced sample: blood. The genes are TRBV20-1 and TRBJ2-1; D unresolved. Near its end, the DNA agrees better with TRBJ2-7, so the J call may be wrong. The source of this sequence is a man under 40 in good health. This CDR3 reads CSAREWSWEQYF. Here the CDR3 DNA reads TGCAGTGCTAGAGAATGGAGTTGGGAGCAGTACTTC.